These T cell receptor beta chains were read from a single sample in a study of blood T cell repertoires in COVID-19. The repertoire was sequenced with immunoSEQ multiplex PCR; TCRdb's copy has only in-frame clones and lacks some. The sample shows about 100,000 clones, 85% of them seen only once. Sequencing input: peripheral blood. The receptors stem from a woman in her 70s with active or convalescent COVID-19. Each CDR3 is given with its conserved first and last residue. Each record gives: clone size, CDR3 length, V gene, J gene, D gene, CDR3 DNA, CDR3 protein. The D gene is left open where the match is weak. Not all rows give a size; the values are once, few, many and, for expanded clones, a class.

clone size: few
CDR3 length: 17
V gene: TRBV18
J gene: TRBJ1-4
D gene: .
CDR3 DNA: TGTGCCAGCTCAGACTCACAAGAGAAAGCAACTAATGAAAAACTGTTTTTT
CDR3 protein: CASSDSQEKATNEKLFF

clone size: .
CDR3 length: 14
V gene: TRBV24-1
J gene: TRBJ2-5
D gene: .
CDR3 DNA: TGTGCCACCAGTGATTTGCTCCAGGGCGAGACCCAGTACTTC
CDR3 protein: CATSDLLQGETQYF

clone size: .
CDR3 length: 14
V gene: TRBV6-5
J gene: TRBJ1-2
D gene: TRBD1
CDR3 DNA: TGTGCCAGCAGTAACACCGGGACAGGGGAGGGCTACACCTTC
CDR3 protein: CASSNTGTGEGYTF

clone size: .
CDR3 length: 16
V gene: TRBV5-8
J gene: TRBJ2-7
D gene: TRBD1
CDR3 DNA: TGTGCCAGCAGCTCCGGGACAGGGGCGAGGTCCTACGAGCAGTACTTC
CDR3 protein: CASSSGTGARSYEQYF

clone size: .
CDR3 length: 16
V gene: TRBV5-4
J gene: TRBJ2-3
D gene: TRBD1
CDR3 DNA: TGTGCCAGCAGGAAGGGACAGGGGGAGAGCACAGATACGCAGTATTTT
CDR3 protein: CASRKGQGESTDTQYF

clone size: once
CDR3 length: 16
V gene: TRBV5-1
J gene: TRBJ2-2
D gene: TRBD1
CDR3 DNA: TGCGCCAGCAGCTGGGGACAGGGGACTAACACCGGGGAGCTGTTTTTT
CDR3 protein: CASSWGQGTNTGELFF

clone size: .
CDR3 length: 12
V gene: TRBV2
J gene: TRBJ2-5
D gene: .
CDR3 DNA: TGTGCCAGCAGTGATCTTCGGGGGAACCAGTACTTC
CDR3 protein: CASSDLRGNQYF

clone size: .
CDR3 length: 13
V gene: TRBV19
J gene: TRBJ2-1
D gene: .
CDR3 DNA: TGTGCCAGTAGTTCCCAGGGTTTCAATGAGCAGTTCTTC
CDR3 protein: CASSSQGFNEQFF

clone size: .
CDR3 length: 14
V gene: TRBV5-1
J gene: TRBJ1-2
D gene: .
CDR3 DNA: TGCGCCAGCAGCCCGACAGGCCAGGGCTATGGCTACACCTTC
CDR3 protein: CASSPTGQGYGYTF

clone size: .
CDR3 length: 16
V gene: TRBV4-3
J gene: TRBJ1-2
D gene: .
CDR3 DNA: TGCGCCAGCAGCCAAGCTCCGACAGGCGGTTCTTGGGGCTACACCTTC
CDR3 protein: CASSQAPTGGSWGYTF

clone size: .
CDR3 length: 15
V gene: TRBV28
J gene: TRBJ1-2
D gene: TRBD1
CDR3 DNA: TGTGCCAGCAACCGACAGGGGCGTTATGGCTATGGCTACACCTTC
CDR3 protein: CASNRQGRYGYGYTF

clone size: .
CDR3 length: 13
V gene: TRBV3-1/TRBV3-2
J gene: TRBJ1-2
D gene: .
CDR3 DNA: TGTGCCAGCAGACTACAGGGAGCTGGTGGCTACACCTTC
CDR3 protein: CASRLQGAGGYTF

clone size: .
CDR3 length: 15
V gene: TRBV28
J gene: TRBJ2-7
D gene: TRBD1
CDR3 DNA: TGTGCCAGCAGCCTCCCCACAGGGGGTCCCTACGAGCAGTACTTC
CDR3 protein: CASSLPTGGPYEQYF

clone size: .
CDR3 length: 16
V gene: TRBV7-6
J gene: TRBJ2-3
D gene: TRBD2
CDR3 DNA: TGTGCCAGCAGCTTAGGCAGCGGGGGTTACACAGATACGCAGTATTTT
CDR3 protein: CASSLGSGGYTDTQYF

clone size: .
CDR3 length: 15
V gene: TRBV5-4
J gene: TRBJ2-2
D gene: TRBD2
CDR3 DNA: TGTGCCAGCAGCCCGGGACTAGCGAACACCGGGGAGCTGTTTTTT
CDR3 protein: CASSPGLANTGELFF

clone size: .
CDR3 length: 14
V gene: TRBV11-3
J gene: TRBJ2-7
D gene: .
CDR3 DNA: TGTGCCAGCAGCTTAGCTGAGGGTCGGAGCGAGCAGTACTTC
CDR3 protein: CASSLAEGRSEQYF

clone size: .
CDR3 length: 17
V gene: TRBV15
J gene: TRBJ2-1
D gene: TRBD2
CDR3 DNA: TGTGCCACCAGCAGAGGGCGTGGGGCGACTAGCGCGAATGAGCAGTTCTTC
CDR3 protein: CATSRGRGATSANEQFF

clone size: .
CDR3 length: 12
V gene: TRBV6-6
J gene: TRBJ2-7
D gene: .
CDR3 DNA: TGTGCCAGCAGCCGCCGGGGCTACGAGCAGTACTTC
CDR3 protein: CASSRRGYEQYF

clone size: few
CDR3 length: 17
V gene: TRBV7-9
J gene: TRBJ1-4
D gene: .
CDR3 DNA: TGTGCCAGCAGCTTAGCCCAAACAGGGTACACTAATGAAAAACTGTTTTTT
CDR3 protein: CASSLAQTGYTNEKLFF

clone size: .
CDR3 length: 14
V gene: TRBV2
J gene: TRBJ1-2
D gene: .
CDR3 DNA: TGTGCCAGCAGTGTACTACAGGCTAACTATGGCTACACCTTC
CDR3 protein: CASSVLQANYGYTF

clone size: once
CDR3 length: 14
V gene: TRBV19
J gene: TRBJ1-1
D gene: .
CDR3 DNA: TGTGCCAGTAGGCGTGGGACTAAGGACACTGAAGCTTTCTTT
CDR3 protein: CASRRGTKDTEAFF

clone size: few
CDR3 length: 13
V gene: TRBV28
J gene: TRBJ1-3
D gene: .
CDR3 DNA: TGTGCCAGCCGAGTGGACACTGGAAACACCATATATTTT
CDR3 protein: CASRVDTGNTIYF